Listed below are T cell receptor beta chains from one sample, sequenced in a study of blood T cells in healthy people across ages. TCRdb re-called the 5' RACE reads through MiXCR, storing one row per CDR3 protein. The data show 1.5 million to 2 million distinct CDR3 sequences, 25% to 30% seen once. The sample comprised blood. The source of these receptors is a woman in her thirties in good health. Each CDR3 is given with its conserved first and last residue. The D gene is left open where the match is weak. Size values are once, few and many counts, or a class for expanded clones, and some rows have none.

D gene: -
V gene: TRBV4-3
J gene: TRBJ2-7
clone size: -
CDR3 DNA: TGCGCCAGCAGCCAATTTAGGGGGGCCGAAAGAGACGAGCAGTACTTC
CDR3 protein: CASSQFRGAERDEQYF

D gene: TRBD1
V gene: TRBV4-2
J gene: TRBJ1-5
clone size: -
CDR3 DNA: TGTGCCAGCAGACGGACAGGGGGAGTCGATAGCAATCCGCCCCAGCATTTT
CDR3 protein: CASRRTGGVDSNPPQHF

D gene: -
V gene: TRBV12-3/TRBV12-4
J gene: TRBJ2-5
clone size: many
CDR3 DNA: TGTGCCAGCAGTGACGGACAGTCCCCTCAAGAGACCCAGTACTTC
CDR3 protein: CASSDGQSPQETQYF

D gene: -
V gene: TRBV27
J gene: TRBJ1-2
clone size: few
CDR3 DNA: TGTGCCAGCAGTCCCTCGGTCACCCCCCTGGATGGCTACACCTTC
CDR3 protein: CASSPSVTPLDGYTF

D gene: TRBD2
V gene: TRBV28
J gene: TRBJ2-5
clone size: few
CDR3 DNA: TGTGCCAGCAGGATTAGCGGGGGCCAGGGGACCCAGTACTTC
CDR3 protein: CASRISGGQGTQYF

D gene: -
V gene: TRBV20-1
J gene: TRBJ2-3
clone size: many
CDR3 DNA: TGCAGTGCTAACGGACAAGGAGATCCAGATACGCAGTATTTT
CDR3 protein: CSANGQGDPDTQYF

D gene: TRBD2
V gene: TRBV9
J gene: TRBJ2-5
clone size: many
CDR3 DNA: TGTGCCAGCAGCCCGGGAGGGGGGGGAGAGACCCAGTACTTC
CDR3 protein: CASSPGGGGETQYF

D gene: TRBD2
V gene: TRBV20-1
J gene: TRBJ2-1
clone size: -
CDR3 DNA: TGCAGTGCTAGAGATCGGGAGGGACTCGCGTCCTACAATGAGCAGTTCTTC
CDR3 protein: CSARDREGLASYNEQFF

D gene: -
V gene: TRBV2
J gene: TRBJ1-1
clone size: -
CDR3 DNA: TGTGCCAGCTCGGAGGAGGGTGGCACTGAAGCTTTCTTT
CDR3 protein: CASSEEGGTEAFF

D gene: -
V gene: TRBV20-1
J gene: TRBJ2-7
clone size: -
CDR3 DNA: TGCAGTGCTAGAGAGGTCGGCCCCGAGCAGTACTTC
CDR3 protein: CSAREVGPEQYF

D gene: TRBD1
V gene: TRBV7-9
J gene: TRBJ2-5
clone size: few
CDR3 DNA: TGTGCCAGCAGCTCATCGGACAGGCCAGGTGGGGAGACCCAGTACTTC
CDR3 protein: CASSSSDRPGGETQYF

D gene: TRBD1
V gene: TRBV20-1
J gene: TRBJ2-5
clone size: -
CDR3 DNA: TGCAGTGCTAGAGACCCGGGACAGGTCCAAGAGACCCAGTACTTC
CDR3 protein: CSARDPGQVQETQYF

D gene: -
V gene: TRBV7-9
J gene: TRBJ2-2
clone size: -
CDR3 DNA: TGTGCCAGCAGCTTAGGACGGAGGACGAACACCGGGGAGCTGTTTTTT
CDR3 protein: CASSLGRRTNTGELFF

D gene: -
V gene: TRBV28
J gene: TRBJ2-7
clone size: many
CDR3 DNA: TGTGCCAGCAAGGGTGCCAGCTCCTACGAGCAGTACTTC
CDR3 protein: CASKGASSYEQYF

D gene: TRBD2
V gene: TRBV11-3
J gene: TRBJ2-2
clone size: few
CDR3 DNA: TGTGCCAGCAGCCGGACTAGCGGGGGAGCCGGGGAGCTGTTTTTT
CDR3 protein: CASSRTSGGAGELFF

D gene: -
V gene: TRBV28
J gene: TRBJ2-1
clone size: -
CDR3 DNA: TGTGCCAGCACCCAGGCGGGGAAGTATGAGCAGTTCTTC
CDR3 protein: CASTQAGKYEQFF

D gene: TRBD2
V gene: TRBV7-9
J gene: TRBJ2-1
clone size: many
CDR3 DNA: TGTGCCAGCAGCCCCCTGAGCGGGGTGGGGTACAATGAGCAGTTCTTC
CDR3 protein: CASSPLSGVGYNEQFF

D gene: TRBD1
V gene: TRBV29-1
J gene: TRBJ1-4
clone size: many
CDR3 DNA: TGCAGCGTTGCGGGACAGATTGCAACTAATGAAAAACTGTTTTTT
CDR3 protein: CSVAGQIATNEKLFF

D gene: -
V gene: TRBV7-9
J gene: TRBJ1-1
clone size: -
CDR3 DNA: TGTGCCAGCAGCTTATCCCACGCGGGGCTCCCGAACACTGAAGCTTTCTTT
CDR3 protein: CASSLSHAGLPNTEAFF

D gene: -
V gene: TRBV7-2
J gene: TRBJ1-5
clone size: -
CDR3 DNA: TGTGCCAGCAGCTTAGTCGGAGCTTATAGCAATCAGCCCCAGCATTTT
CDR3 protein: CASSLVGAYSNQPQHF

D gene: TRBD1
V gene: TRBV15
J gene: TRBJ1-2
clone size: -
CDR3 DNA: TGTGCCACCAGCACGGACAGGGGCCACTATGGCTACACCTTC
CDR3 protein: CATSTDRGHYGYTF

D gene: -
V gene: TRBV20-1
J gene: TRBJ2-1
clone size: -
CDR3 DNA: TGCAGTCCGCGCGGGGGCAAATACAATGAGCAGTTCTTC
CDR3 protein: CSPRGGKYNEQFF

D gene: -
V gene: TRBV6-5
J gene: TRBJ1-2
clone size: few
CDR3 DNA: TGTGCCAGCAGTTACTCGGCCGCTAACTATGGCTACACCTTC
CDR3 protein: CASSYSAANYGYTF

D gene: -
V gene: TRBV5-1
J gene: TRBJ1-4
clone size: -
CDR3 DNA: TGCGCCAGCAGCTCAACCGGAAAACTGTTTTTT
CDR3 protein: CASSSTGKLFF

D gene: TRBD2
V gene: TRBV28
J gene: TRBJ2-3
clone size: few
CDR3 DNA: TGTACCAGCAGTGGCCCTAGCGGGGGCACAGATACGCAGTATTTT
CDR3 protein: CTSSGPSGGTDTQYF

D gene: TRBD2
V gene: TRBV29-1
J gene: TRBJ2-7
clone size: many
CDR3 DNA: TGCAGCGTTGGGTTTTCGGGGGGATCCTACGAGCAGTACTTC
CDR3 protein: CSVGFSGGSYEQYF

D gene: TRBD2
V gene: TRBV12-3/TRBV12-4
J gene: TRBJ2-7
clone size: many
CDR3 DNA: TGTGCCAGCAGTTTCCCGGCTAGCGGGAGCTCCTACGAGCAGTACTTC
CDR3 protein: CASSFPASGSSYEQYF

D gene: -
V gene: TRBV7-2
J gene: TRBJ2-5
clone size: many
CDR3 DNA: TGTGCCAGCAGCTTAGCCCTCAGGGTAGGAAAAGAGACCCAGTACTTC
CDR3 protein: CASSLALRVGKETQYF

D gene: TRBD2
V gene: TRBV4-3
J gene: TRBJ2-4
clone size: many
CDR3 DNA: TGCGCCAGCAGCCACTCGCGGGAGAGTGGCAAAAACATTCAGTACTTC
CDR3 protein: CASSHSRESGKNIQYF

D gene: -
V gene: TRBV29-1
J gene: TRBJ2-4
clone size: few
CDR3 DNA: TGCAGCGTTTCGGACGCAGAGCAGTACTTC
CDR3 protein: CSVSDAEQYF

D gene: TRBD1
V gene: TRBV12-3/TRBV12-4
J gene: TRBJ2-1
clone size: -
CDR3 DNA: TGTGCCAGCAGTTCGGACAGGGGGCGGTTCTCCTACGATGAGCAGTTCTTC
CDR3 protein: CASSSDRGRFSYDEQFF

D gene: -
V gene: TRBV3-1
J gene: TRBJ2-7
clone size: many
CDR3 DNA: TGTGCCAGCAGCCCCTCCCTGGCTTACGAGCAGTACTTC
CDR3 protein: CASSPSLAYEQYF

D gene: TRBD2
V gene: TRBV7-3
J gene: TRBJ2-1
clone size: few
CDR3 DNA: TGTGCCAGCAGCTTATTTCGGACTAGCGGGGCATCCAATGAGCAGTTCTTC
CDR3 protein: CASSLFRTSGASNEQFF

D gene: -
V gene: TRBV20-1
J gene: TRBJ2-7
clone size: -
CDR3 DNA: TGCAGTGCTCACGGACTTGTAGGCTACGAGCAGTACTTC
CDR3 protein: CSAHGLVGYEQYF

D gene: -
V gene: TRBV6-6
J gene: TRBJ1-2
clone size: few
CDR3 DNA: TGTGCCAGCAGTTACCCGGGGGGTAACTATGGCTACACCTTC
CDR3 protein: CASSYPGGNYGYTF

D gene: TRBD1
V gene: TRBV9
J gene: TRBJ1-6
clone size: -
CDR3 DNA: TGTGCCAGCAGCCAAAACACAGGGGAGTCACCCCTCCACTTT
CDR3 protein: CASSQNTGESPLHF

D gene: TRBD1
V gene: TRBV12-3/TRBV12-4
J gene: TRBJ1-1
clone size: -
CDR3 DNA: TGTGCCAGCACCTTACAGGGGGCTGGCACTGAAGCTTTCTTT
CDR3 protein: CASTLQGAGTEAFF

D gene: -
V gene: TRBV18
J gene: TRBJ1-4
clone size: few
CDR3 DNA: TGTGCCAGCTCGCAACAGGGACAAAGTAATGAAAAACTGTTTTTT
CDR3 protein: CASSQQGQSNEKLFF

D gene: -
V gene: TRBV24-1
J gene: TRBJ2-1
clone size: -
CDR3 DNA: TGTGCCACCAGTGGGAACCAAATCACCTACAATGAGCAGTTCTTC
CDR3 protein: CATSGNQITYNEQFF

D gene: -
V gene: TRBV5-5
J gene: TRBJ2-5
clone size: -
CDR3 DNA: TGTGCCAGCAGCTTGGCCTCCGGGAGCCAAGAGACCCAGTACTTC
CDR3 protein: CASSLASGSQETQYF

D gene: -
V gene: TRBV7-8
J gene: TRBJ2-2
clone size: -
CDR3 DNA: TGTGCCAGCAGCTTAGACGGGGGGCCGAACACCGGGGAGCTGTTTTTT
CDR3 protein: CASSLDGGPNTGELFF

D gene: -
V gene: TRBV18
J gene: TRBJ2-5
clone size: -
CDR3 DNA: TGTGCCAGCTCACCAACGAGTTGGTTCGAGGAGACCCAGTACTTC
CDR3 protein: CASSPTSWFEETQYF

D gene: -
V gene: TRBV4-1
J gene: TRBJ2-5
clone size: -
CDR3 DNA: TGCGCCAGCAGCCAAGATCAACCAGACCAAGAGACCCAGTACTTC
CDR3 protein: CASSQDQPDQETQYF

D gene: TRBD1
V gene: TRBV12-3/TRBV12-4
J gene: TRBJ1-3
clone size: few
CDR3 DNA: TGTGCCAGTTTCGACAGGGCTGGAAACACCATATATTTT
CDR3 protein: CASFDRAGNTIYF

D gene: -
V gene: TRBV5-1
J gene: TRBJ1-1
clone size: few
CDR3 DNA: TGCGCCAGCAGCTTTATTTCGCAAGGGGCGTCTGAAGCTTTCTTT
CDR3 protein: CASSFISQGASEAFF

D gene: -
V gene: TRBV7-9
J gene: TRBJ1-2
clone size: -
CDR3 DNA: TGTGCCAGCAGTTACTACACCTTC
CDR3 protein: CASSYYTF

D gene: -
V gene: TRBV5-1
J gene: TRBJ1-5
clone size: -
CDR3 DNA: TGCGTCAGCAGCCCCGGGGGGGTTAGCAATCAGCCCCAGCATTTT
CDR3 protein: CVSSPGGVSNQPQHF

D gene: -
V gene: TRBV18
J gene: TRBJ2-5
clone size: -
CDR3 DNA: TGTGCCAGCTCACCGGTGATCGGTCCCCATACCCAGTACTTC
CDR3 protein: CASSPVIGPHTQYF

D gene: -
V gene: TRBV12-3/TRBV12-4
J gene: TRBJ2-3
clone size: few
CDR3 DNA: TGTGCCAGCAGCCCGAAGGGCCACTATACGCAGTATTTT
CDR3 protein: CASSPKGHYTQYF

D gene: TRBD1
V gene: TRBV5-1
J gene: TRBJ2-6
clone size: few
CDR3 DNA: TGCGCCAGCAGCTTGACAGGGACAGGGACCAACGTCCTGACTTTC
CDR3 protein: CASSLTGTGTNVLTF

D gene: -
V gene: TRBV5-1
J gene: TRBJ2-3
clone size: -
CDR3 DNA: TGCGCCAGCAGCTCCTCTAGTTCCTTTCGAGATACGCAGTATTTT
CDR3 protein: CASSSSSSFRDTQYF

D gene: -
V gene: TRBV7-8
J gene: TRBJ1-4
clone size: -
CDR3 DNA: TGTGCCAGCAGCTTAGCGGAGAGGAACCTTCGGGGAAAACTGTTTTTT
CDR3 protein: CASSLAERNLRGKLFF

D gene: -
V gene: TRBV6-2/TRBV6-3
J gene: TRBJ1-1
clone size: few
CDR3 DNA: TGTGCCAGCAGTTACTCGAGCCGGGTCATGAACACTGAAGCTTTCTTT
CDR3 protein: CASSYSSRVMNTEAFF

D gene: TRBD1
V gene: TRBV28
J gene: TRBJ2-7
clone size: few
CDR3 DNA: TGTGCCAGCAGTTTCCCCCCGGGACAGGGCTACGAGCAGTACTTC
CDR3 protein: CASSFPPGQGYEQYF

D gene: TRBD1
V gene: TRBV5-1
J gene: TRBJ2-1
clone size: -
CDR3 DNA: TGCGCCAGCAGCTTACAGGGGCCTCGATTTCAAGAGGCCCAGTTCTTC
CDR3 protein: CASSLQGPRFQEAQFF